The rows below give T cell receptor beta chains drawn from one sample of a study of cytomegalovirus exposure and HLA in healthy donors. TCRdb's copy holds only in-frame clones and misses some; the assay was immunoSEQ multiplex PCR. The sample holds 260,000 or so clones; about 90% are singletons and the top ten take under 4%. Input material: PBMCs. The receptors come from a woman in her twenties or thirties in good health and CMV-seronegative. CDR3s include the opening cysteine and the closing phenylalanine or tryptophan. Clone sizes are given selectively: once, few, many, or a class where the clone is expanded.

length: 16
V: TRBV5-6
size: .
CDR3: CASSLSQRDSYNEQFF

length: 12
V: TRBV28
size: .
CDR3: CASQVGQETQYF

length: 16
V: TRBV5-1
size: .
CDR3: CASSFTSGSPQETQYF

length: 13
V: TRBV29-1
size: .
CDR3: CSGRQGTYNEQFF

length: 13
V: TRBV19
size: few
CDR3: CASSPGGNQPQHF

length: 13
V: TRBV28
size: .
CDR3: CASRAGGFTEAFF

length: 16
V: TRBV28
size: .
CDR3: CASSPRQGANTGELFF

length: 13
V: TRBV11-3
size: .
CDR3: CASSSSGKETQYF

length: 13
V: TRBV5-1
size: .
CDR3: CASRLADTDTQYF

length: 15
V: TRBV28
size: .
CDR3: CASSLIGRAGNTIYF

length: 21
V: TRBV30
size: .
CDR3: CAWSVAVVGGPLAGGPYEQYF

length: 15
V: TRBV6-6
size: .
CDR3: CASSYIRAGAGELFF

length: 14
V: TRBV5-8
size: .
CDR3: CASSTRDSNQPQHF

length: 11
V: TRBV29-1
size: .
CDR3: CSGGGTYGYTF

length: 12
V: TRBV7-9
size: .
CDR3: CASRVDGQPQHF

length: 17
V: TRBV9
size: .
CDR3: CASSVATLSGGYNEQFF

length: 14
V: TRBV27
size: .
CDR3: CASSGDRSPYEQYF

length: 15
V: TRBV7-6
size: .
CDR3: CASSFGLAGAHEQFF

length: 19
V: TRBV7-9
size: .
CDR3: CASSLAPKKRAFASYEQYF

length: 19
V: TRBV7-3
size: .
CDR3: CASSLKRLAETSSYNEQFF

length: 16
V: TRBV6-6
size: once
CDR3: CASRGLAGGFGYEQYF

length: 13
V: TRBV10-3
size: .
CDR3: CAIREGPGYEQYF

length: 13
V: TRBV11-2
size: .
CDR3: CASSLGGGQPQHF

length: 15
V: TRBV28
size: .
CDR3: CASKPPGQALGEAFF

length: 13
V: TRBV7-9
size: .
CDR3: CASSFETNYEQYF

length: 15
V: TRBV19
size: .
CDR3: CASSLGVGQPYGYTF

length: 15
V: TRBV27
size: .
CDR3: CASSSWEFGSYEQYF

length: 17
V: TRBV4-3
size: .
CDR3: CASSQDLAGGPLETQYF

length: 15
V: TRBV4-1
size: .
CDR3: CASSQGSSGLNEQFF

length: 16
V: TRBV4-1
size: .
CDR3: CASSQAPGTGAYEQYF

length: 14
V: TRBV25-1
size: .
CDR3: CASSETSGSYEQYF

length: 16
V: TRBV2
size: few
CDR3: CASFAVGGPNTGELFF

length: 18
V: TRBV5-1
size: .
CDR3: CASSLVPGLAGSTDTQYF

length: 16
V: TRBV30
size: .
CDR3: CAWSPANERETDTQYF

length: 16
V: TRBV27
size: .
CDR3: CASSLLTSGRENEQFF

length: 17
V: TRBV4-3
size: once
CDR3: CASSQGSVLSSYNEQFF

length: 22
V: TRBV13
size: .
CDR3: CASSWGEVGLAGGRLSYNEQFF

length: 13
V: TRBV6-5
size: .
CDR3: CASSPGQFYGYTF

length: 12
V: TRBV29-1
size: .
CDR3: CSVEQRGNEQFF

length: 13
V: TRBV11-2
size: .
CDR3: CASSQQQPYEQYF

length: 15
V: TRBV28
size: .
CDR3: CASSPPGGAGQPQHF

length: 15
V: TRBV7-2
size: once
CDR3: CASSGLAGGLYEQYF